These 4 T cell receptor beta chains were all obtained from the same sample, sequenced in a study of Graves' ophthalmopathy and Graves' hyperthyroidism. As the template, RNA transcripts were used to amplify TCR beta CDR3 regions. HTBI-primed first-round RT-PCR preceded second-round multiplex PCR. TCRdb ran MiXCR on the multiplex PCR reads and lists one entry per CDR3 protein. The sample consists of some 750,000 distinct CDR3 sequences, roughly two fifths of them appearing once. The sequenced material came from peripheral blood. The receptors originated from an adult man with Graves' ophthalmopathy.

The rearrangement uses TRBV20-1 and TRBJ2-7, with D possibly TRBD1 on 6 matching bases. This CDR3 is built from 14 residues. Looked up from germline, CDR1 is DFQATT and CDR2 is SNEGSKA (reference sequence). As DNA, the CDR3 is TGCAGGGTAATGAGACAGGATTTGACCTACGAGCAGTACTTC. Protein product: CRVMRQDLTYEQYF.

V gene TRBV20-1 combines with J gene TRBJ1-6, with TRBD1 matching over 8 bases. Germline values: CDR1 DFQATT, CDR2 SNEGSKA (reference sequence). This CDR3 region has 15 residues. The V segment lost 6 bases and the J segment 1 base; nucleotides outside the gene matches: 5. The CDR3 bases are TGCAGTGCCTCAGGGGGCGCATCCTATAATTCACCCCTCCACTTT. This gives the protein CSASGGASYNSPLHF.

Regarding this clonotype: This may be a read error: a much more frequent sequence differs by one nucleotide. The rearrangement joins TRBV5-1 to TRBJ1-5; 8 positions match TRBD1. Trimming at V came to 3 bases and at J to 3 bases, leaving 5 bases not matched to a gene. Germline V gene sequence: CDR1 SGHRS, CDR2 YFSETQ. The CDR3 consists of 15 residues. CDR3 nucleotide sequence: TGCGCCAGCAGCTCGACAGGGGTCGACAATCAGCCCCAGCATTTT. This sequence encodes CASSSTGVDNQPQHF.

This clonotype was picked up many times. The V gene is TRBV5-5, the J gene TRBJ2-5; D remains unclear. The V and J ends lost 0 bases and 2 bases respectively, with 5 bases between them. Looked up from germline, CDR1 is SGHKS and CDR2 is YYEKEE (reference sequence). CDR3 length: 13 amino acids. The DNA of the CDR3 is TGTGCCAGCAGCTTGGACCAGCAAGAGACCCAGTACTTC. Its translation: CASSLDQQETQYF. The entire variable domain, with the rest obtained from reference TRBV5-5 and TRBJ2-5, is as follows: DAGVTQSPTHLIKTRGQQVTLRCSPISGHKSVSWYQQVLGQGPQFIFQYYEKEERGRGNFPDRFSARQFPNYSSELNVNALLLGDSALYLCASSLDQQETQYFGPGTRLLVL.